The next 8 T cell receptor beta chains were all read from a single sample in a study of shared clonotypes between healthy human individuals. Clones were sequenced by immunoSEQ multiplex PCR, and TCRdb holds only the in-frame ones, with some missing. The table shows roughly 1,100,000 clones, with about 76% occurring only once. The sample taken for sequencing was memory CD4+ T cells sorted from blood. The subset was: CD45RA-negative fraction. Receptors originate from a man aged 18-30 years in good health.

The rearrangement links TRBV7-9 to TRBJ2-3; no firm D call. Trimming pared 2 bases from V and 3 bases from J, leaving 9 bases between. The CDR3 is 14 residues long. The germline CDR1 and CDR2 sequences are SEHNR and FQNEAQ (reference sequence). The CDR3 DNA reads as TGTGCCAGCAGCTTATCTACGGATACAGATACGCAGTATTTT. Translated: CASSLSTDTDTQYF.

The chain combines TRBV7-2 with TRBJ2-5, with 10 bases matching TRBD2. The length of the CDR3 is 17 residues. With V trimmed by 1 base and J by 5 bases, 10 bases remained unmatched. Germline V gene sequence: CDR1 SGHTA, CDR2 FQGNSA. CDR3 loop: CASSLDSGAGGLETQYF. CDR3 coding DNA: TGTGCCAGCAGCTTAGATAGTGGAGCGGGGGGGCTGGAGACCCAGTACTTC.

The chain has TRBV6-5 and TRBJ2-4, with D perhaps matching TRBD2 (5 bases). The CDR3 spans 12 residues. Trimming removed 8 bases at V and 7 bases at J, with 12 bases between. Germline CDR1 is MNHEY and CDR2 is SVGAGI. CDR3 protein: CASSGTGNIQYF. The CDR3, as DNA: TGTGCCAGCTCCGGTACGGGGAACATTCAGTACTTC.

The CDR3 sequence: CASSHPGVGTYEQYF. The CDR3 DNA reads TGCGCCAGCAGCCACCCCGGGGTAGGTACCTACGAGCAGTACTTC. The V gene is TRBV4-1, the J gene TRBJ2-7, with D possibly being TRBD2 (5 bases). V lost 3 bases and J lost 2, with 14 bases in between. This CDR3 region has 15 residues. Germline CDR1 MGHRA, CDR2 YSYEKL.

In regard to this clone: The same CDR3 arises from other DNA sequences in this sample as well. The chain's CDR3 is CASSLAGDHGYTF. The DNA for the CDR3 is TGCGCCAGCAGCTTGGCAGGGGATCATGGCTACACCTTC. The chain recombines TRBV5-1 with TRBJ1-2, with TRBD1 as a possible D gene (6 bases). With 0 bases removed from V and 6 bases from J, the gap between germline ends came to 9 bases. The CDR3 extends over 13 amino acids. Germline V lookup: CDR1 SGHRS, CDR2 YFSETQ.

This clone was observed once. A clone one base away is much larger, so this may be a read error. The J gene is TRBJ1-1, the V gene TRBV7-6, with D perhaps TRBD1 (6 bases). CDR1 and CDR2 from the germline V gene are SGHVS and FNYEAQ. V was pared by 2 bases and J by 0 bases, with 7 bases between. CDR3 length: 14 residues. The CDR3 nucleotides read TGTGCCAGCAGCTTACAGGGGTTGAACACTGAAGCTTTCTTT. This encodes CASSLQGLNTEAFF.

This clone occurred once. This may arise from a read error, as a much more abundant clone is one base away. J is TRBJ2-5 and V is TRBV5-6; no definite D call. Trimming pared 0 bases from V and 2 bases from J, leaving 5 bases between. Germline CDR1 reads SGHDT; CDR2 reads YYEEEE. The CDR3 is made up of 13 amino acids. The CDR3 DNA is TGTGCCAGCAGCTTGGACATACAAGAGACCCAGTACTTC. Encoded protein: CASSLDIQETQYF.

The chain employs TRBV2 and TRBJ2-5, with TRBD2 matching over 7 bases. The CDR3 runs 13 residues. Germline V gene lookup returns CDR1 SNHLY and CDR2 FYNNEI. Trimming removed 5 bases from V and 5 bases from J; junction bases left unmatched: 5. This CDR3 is CASSLAEWETQYF. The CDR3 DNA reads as TGTGCCAGCAGTCTAGCGGAGTGGGAGACCCAGTACTTC. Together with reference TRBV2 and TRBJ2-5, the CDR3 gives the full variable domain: EPEVTQTPSHQVTQMGQEVILRCVPISNHLYFYWYRQILGQKVEFLVSFYNNEISEKSEIFDDQFSVERPDGSNFTLKIRSTKLEDSAMYFCASSLAEWETQYFGPGTRLLVL.